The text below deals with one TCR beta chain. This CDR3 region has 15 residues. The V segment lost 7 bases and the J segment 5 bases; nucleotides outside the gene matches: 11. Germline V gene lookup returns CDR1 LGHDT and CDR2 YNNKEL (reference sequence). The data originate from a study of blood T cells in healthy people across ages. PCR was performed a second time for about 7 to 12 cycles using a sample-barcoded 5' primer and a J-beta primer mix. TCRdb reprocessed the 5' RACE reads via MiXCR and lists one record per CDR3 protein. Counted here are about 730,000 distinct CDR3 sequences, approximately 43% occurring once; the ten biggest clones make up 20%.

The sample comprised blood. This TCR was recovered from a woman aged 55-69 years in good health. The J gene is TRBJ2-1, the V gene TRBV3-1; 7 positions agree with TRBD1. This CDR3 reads CASNLQGFGHNEQFF. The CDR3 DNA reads TGTGCCAGCAACTTACAGGGGTTTGGTCACAATGAGCAGTTCTTC.